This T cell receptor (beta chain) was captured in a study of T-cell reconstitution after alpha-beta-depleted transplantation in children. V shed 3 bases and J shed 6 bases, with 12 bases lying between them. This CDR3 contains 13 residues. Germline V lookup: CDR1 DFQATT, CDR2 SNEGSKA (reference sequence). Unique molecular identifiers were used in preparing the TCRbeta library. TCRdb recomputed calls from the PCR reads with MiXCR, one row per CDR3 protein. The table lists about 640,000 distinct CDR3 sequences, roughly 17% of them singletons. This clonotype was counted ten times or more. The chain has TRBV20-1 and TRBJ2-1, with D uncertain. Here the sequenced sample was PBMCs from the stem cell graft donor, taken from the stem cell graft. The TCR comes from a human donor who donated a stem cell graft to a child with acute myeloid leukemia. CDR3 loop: CSASSREVNEQFF. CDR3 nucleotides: TGCAGTGCTAGTTCGCGTGAAGTCAATGAGCAGTTCTTC.